The T cell receptor beta chain under discussion was sequenced for a study of T cells in localized non-small cell lung cancer. The study's findings and limits: T cell clonality was highest in uninvolved adjacent lung, above tumor. The appearance of a median approximately 55 of the top 100 tumor clones was seen in adjacent lung. Longer overall survival was seen with higher T cell density measured in blood. Without multi-region sequencing, intratumor heterogeneity could not be excluded.

Looked up from germline, CDR1 is MNHNS and CDR2 is SASEGT. The CDR3 contains 15 residues. V lost 6 bases and J lost 1, with 13 bases in between. Some clones are missing from TCRdb's copy, which holds only in-frame ones; the method was immunoSEQ multiplex PCR. The repertoire holds 30,000 to 40,000 clones, with roughly 87% as singletons. About this clone itself: Its antigen is unknown.

The receptor comes from a male donor aged 60 or older with stage III squamous cell lung carcinoma. Sequenced here: peripheral blood, sampled before any cancer treatment. The V and J genes are TRBV6-1 and TRBJ1-5; no firm D call. Here the CDR3 reads CASSYDFGSNQPQHF. CDR3 bases: TGTGCCAGCAGCTACGACTTCGGGAGCAATCAGCCCCAGCATTTT.